A single sample gave rise to the 32 T cell receptor beta chains below, sequenced in a study of cytomegalovirus exposure and HLA in healthy donors. PCR was performed using 60 Vbeta and 13 Jbeta primers. Profiled with immunoSEQ multiplex PCR; TCRdb holds only in-frame clones, not every one. In the table there are roughly 130,000 clones, more than 60% of which are singletons. Sequencing was performed on PBMCs. The receptor source for this set is a woman between 40 and 50 years old in good health and CMV-seronegative.

The table lists this clone with a few counts. This chain joins TRBV9 and TRBJ1-1; TRBD1 matches at 8 bases. V gave up 4 bases and J gave up 6 bases; unmatched junction bases: 11. There are 15 residues in the CDR3. In germline, CDR1 is SGDLS, CDR2 YYNGEE. CDR3 region: CASSIQGVEDAEAFF. The CDR3 DNA follows: TGTGCCAGCAGCATACAGGGGGTTGAGGACGCTGAAGCTTTCTTT. The whole variable domain, filled in from reference TRBV9 and TRBJ1-1, reads DSGVTQTPKHLITATGQRVTLRCSPRSGDLSVYWYQQSLDQGLQFLIQYYNGEERAKGNILERFSAQQFPDLHSELNLSSLELGDSALYFCASSIQGVEDAEAFFGQGTRLTVV.

Details on this clone: Mismatch with germline at one junction end may stem from a read error. This sequence joins TRBV10-3 and TRBJ2-7; 14 nucleotides agree with TRBD2. Germline V gene lookup returns CDR1 ENHRY and CDR2 SYGVKD. This CDR3 contains 16 residues. The CDR3 loop is CAISPTSGRASHEQYF. CDR3 coding DNA: TGTGCCATCAGCCCGACTAGCGGGAGGGCCTCCCACGAGCAGTACTTC.

V and J are TRBV2 and TRBJ1-1; 8 nucleotides agree with TRBD1. From germline, CDR1 is SNHLY and CDR2 FYNNEI. Trimming at V came to 6 bases and at J to 6 bases, leaving 3 bases not matched to a gene. The CDR3 covers 12 residues. The CDR3 nucleotides read TGTGCCAGCAGCGGACAGGGCGCTGAAGCTTTCTTT. This sequence encodes CASSGQGAEAFF.

The chain carries TRBV16 and TRBJ1-4; D ambiguous. Germline V gene lookup returns CDR1 KGHSY and CDR2 FQNENV. CDR3 length: 15 amino acids. Trimming stripped 4 bases from V and 1 base from J, with 10 bases between. This CDR3 reads CASSPGFGTNEKLFF. In nucleotides, the CDR3 is TGTGCCAGCAGCCCGGGGTTTGGAACTAATGAAAAACTGTTTTTT. The complete variable domain, with remaining parts taken from reference TRBV16 and TRBJ1-4, reads GEEVAQTPKHLVRGEGQKAKLYCAPIKGHSYVFWYQQVLKNEFKFLISFQNENVFDETGMPKERFSAKCLPNSPCSLEIQATKLEDSAVYFCASSPGFGTNEKLFFGSGTQLSVL.

This chain links TRBV28 with TRBJ1-5; 8 nucleotides agree with TRBD1. Germline CDR1 is MDHEN and CDR2 is SYDVKM. The J segment lost 7 bases and the V segment lost 8 bases, leaving 10 bases of the junction unmatched. This CDR3 spans 14 amino acids. This chain's CDR3 is CASLETGVLQPQHF. The CDR3 DNA reads TGTGCCAGCTTAGAGACAGGGGTTTTGCAGCCCCAGCATTTT. Based on the CDR3 plus reference TRBV28 and TRBJ1-5, the full variable domain is DVKVTQSSRYLVKRTGEKVFLECVQDMDHENMFWYRQDPGLGLRLIYFSYDVKMKEKGDIPEGYSVSREKKERFSLILESASTNQTSMYLCASLETGVLQPQHFGDGTRLSIL.

V and J are TRBV18 and TRBJ1-1; D is perhaps TRBD1 (5 bases). The ends were cut back, 3 bases at V and 3 bases at J, with 11 bases in the middle. Per the germline V gene, CDR1 is KGHSH and CDR2 is LQKENI. The CDR3 consists of 14 residues. The CDR3 here is CASSPKGFHTEAFF. The CDR3 region has the DNA TGTGCCAGCTCACCGAAGGGGTTCCACACTGAAGCTTTCTTT. The whole variable domain, filled in from reference TRBV18 and TRBJ1-1, reads NAGVMQNPRHLVRRRGQEARLRCSPMKGHSHVYWYRQLPEEGLKFMVYLQKENIIDESGMPKERFSAEFPKEGPSILRIQQVVRGDSAAYFCASSPKGFHTEAFFGQGTRLTVV.

The V and J genes are TRBV6-5 and TRBJ2-2, with a possible D match to TRBD1 (6 bases). Germline V gene sequence: CDR1 MNHEY, CDR2 SVGAGI. Trimming removed 5 bases from V and 6 bases from J, with 10 bases in between. This CDR3 has 13 amino acids. CDR3 region: CASSQGRPGELFF. The CDR3 DNA reads TGTGCCAGCAGTCAGGGGAGACCCGGGGAGCTGTTTTTT.

This chain connects TRBV28 to TRBJ2-7, with 8 bases fitting TRBD2. The junction had 8 bases not matched to a gene; V was cut back by 1 base and J by 3 bases. The CDR3 consists of 16 residues. The germline V gene encodes CDR1 MDHEN and CDR2 SYDVKM. In nucleotides, the CDR3 is TGTGCCAGCAGTTTATTCCCGGACGGGGGGGGCTACGAGCAGTACTTC. This gives the protein CASSLFPDGGGYEQYF.

V and J are TRBV29-1 and TRBJ2-1, with TRBD2 identical over 9 bases. Germline V gene data show CDR1 as SQVTM and CDR2 as ANQGSEA. The CDR3 runs to 14 residues. V lost 4 bases, J lost 6 bases, and 7 bases stayed unmatched. This CDR3 is CSVGGGAGGNEQFF. The CDR3 bases are TGCAGCGTTGGCGGGGGGGCAGGGGGCAATGAGCAGTTCTTC.

At least ten counts were recorded for this clone. The chain combines TRBV2 with TRBJ1-4; perhaps TRBD1 as D (6 bases). V was shortened by 6 bases and J by 10 bases, with 12 bases between the two germline ends. CDR1 and CDR2 from the germline V gene are SNHLY and FYNNEI. CDR3 size: 12 residues. The CDR3 is CASSDRDTKLFF. CDR3 nucleotides: TGTGCCAGCAGCGACCGGGACACAAAACTGTTTTTT.

A single count supports this clone. This rearrangement joins TRBV28 to TRBJ2-1; D gene unclear. The CDR3 has 11 amino acids. Germline V gene data show CDR1 as MDHEN and CDR2 as SYDVKM. V was clipped by 5 bases and J by 10 bases, with 9 bases between them. In DNA, the CDR3 is TGTGCCAGCAGTGCGCCAAAAGAGCAGTTCTTC. Its protein is CASSAPKEQFF.

A few counts support this clone. The CDR3 DNA sequence: TGTGCCAGCATTTTACGTTTGGAGGGCTCGTCACCCCTCCACTTT. Protein sequence: CASILRLEGSSPLHF. This rearrangement joins TRBV2 to TRBJ1-6; no reliable D call. CDR1 SNHLY and CDR2 FYNNEI come from the germline V gene. V was cut by 7 bases and J by 10 bases, with 20 bases left in between. The CDR3 spans 15 residues. Full variable domain (missing parts from reference TRBV2 and TRBJ1-6): EPEVTQTPSHQVTQMGQEVILRCVPISNHLYFYWYRQILGQKVEFLVSFYNNEISEKSEIFDDQFSVERPDGSNFTLKIRSTKLEDSAMYFCASILRLEGSSPLHFGNGTRLTVT.

V is TRBV11-2 and J is TRBJ2-5, with TRBD1 matching over 8 bases. Germline CDR1 is SGHAT and CDR2 is FQNNGV. There are 14 residues in the CDR3. The V gene end was trimmed by 5 bases and the J gene end by 2 bases; junction bases not matched to a gene: 4. In DNA form, the CDR3 reads TGTGCCAGCAGCCCTTGGACAGGGCAAGAGACCCAGTACTTC. This translates into CASSPWTGQETQYF.

This CDR3 is CASSSRPSGSGGDTQYF. The CDR3 coding sequence is TGTGCCAGCAGCTCCCGTCCCAGCGGGAGTGGGGGGGATACGCAGTATTTT. V and J are TRBV7-3 and TRBJ2-3, with 8 bases lining up with TRBD2. Germline CDR1 and CDR2: SGHTA and FQGTGA. The CDR3 is made up of 17 amino acids. J lost 6 bases, V lost 4 bases, and 15 bases had no gene match.

Only a few counts were recorded for this clone. The V gene is TRBV6-5, the J gene TRBJ1-2, with TRBD1 matching 10 bases. There are 15 residues in the CDR3. Germline CDR1 reads MNHEY; CDR2 reads SVGAGI. With V trimmed by 2 bases and J by 3 bases, 3 bases remained unmatched. CDR3 sequence: CASSYPGQGHYGYTF. CDR3 nucleotides: TGTGCCAGCAGTTACCCGGGACAGGGGCACTATGGCTACACCTTC.

J is TRBJ1-2 and V is TRBV6-5; 7 bases line up with TRBD1. J was trimmed by 3 bases and V by 8 bases; bases with no gene match: 9. This CDR3 has 14 residues. In germline, CDR1 is MNHEY, CDR2 SVGAGI. This chain's CDR3 is CASCIKQGHYGYTF. In nucleotides, the CDR3 is TGTGCCAGCTGCATCAAACAGGGGCACTATGGCTACACCTTC.

J is TRBJ2-3 and V is TRBV5-1, with 7 bases matching TRBD1. The CDR3 totals 16 residues. The V and J ends lost 4 bases and 2 bases, in that order; junction bases with no gene match: 10. Germline V gene data show CDR1 as SGHRS and CDR2 as YFSETQ. The CDR3 region is CASSAPEGTDTDTQYF. The CDR3 DNA reads TGCGCCAGCAGCGCCCCCGAGGGGACAGACACAGATACGCAGTATTTT.

V and J are TRBV27 and TRBJ1-5, with D perhaps matching TRBD1 (6 bases). The germline gives CDR1 MNHEY, CDR2 SMNVEV (reference sequence). V dropped 3 bases and J dropped 0 bases, with 9 bases sitting between them. CDR3 size: 15 residues. The DNA for the CDR3 is TGTGCCAGCAGTTTGGACAGCTATAGCAATCAGCCCCAGCATTTT. Residues: CASSLDSYSNQPQHF.

This clone was counted between two and nine times. V and J are TRBV19 and TRBJ1-2; 8 bases agree with TRBD1. J was trimmed by 4 bases and V by 7 bases; bases with no gene match: 8. CDR3 length equals 14 residues. In germline, CDR1 is LNHDA, CDR2 SQIVND (reference sequence). The CDR3 spells CASNPGGASYGYTF. CDR3 DNA sequence: TGTGCCAGTAACCCAGGGGGCGCAAGCTATGGCTACACCTTC.

The V and J genes are TRBV19 and TRBJ1-2, with D perhaps matching TRBD1 (6 bases). CDR3 length: 15 residues. CDR1 is LNHDA and CDR2 is SQIVND in the germline V gene (reference sequence). V was pared by 4 bases and J by 2 bases, with 14 bases between. In DNA form, the CDR3 reads TGTGCCAGTAGTACGCAACCGACAGGAAACTATGGCTACACCTTC. Translating gives CASSTQPTGNYGYTF.

This clone appeared a few times. The rearrangement links TRBV9 to TRBJ2-3; no definite D call. The CDR3 covers 13 residues. Germline loops: CDR1 SGDLS, CDR2 YYNGEE. Trimming took off 2 bases at V and 1 base at J, with 5 bases between the two ends. CDR3 amino acids: CASSVSGTDTQYF. The DNA of the CDR3 is TGTGCCAGCAGCGTTTCGGGCACAGATACGCAGTATTTT.

This clone occurred a few times. The V call is TRBV7-3, the J call TRBJ2-2; a weak D match, TRBD1 (6 bases). CDR3 size: 11 residues. Per the germline V gene, CDR1 is SGHTA and CDR2 is FQGTGA. V lost 7 bases, J lost 8 bases, and 8 bases lay in between. The chain's CDR3 is CASTQGGELFF. For the CDR3, the DNA is TGTGCCAGCACTCAGGGGGGGGAGCTGTTTTTT.

The chain links TRBV29-1 to TRBJ2-3; 7 bases fit TRBD2. Looked up from germline, CDR1 is SQVTM and CDR2 is ANQGSEA. The length of the CDR3 is 13 residues. V shed 8 bases, J shed 2 bases, and the junction held 7 bases outside the gene matches. CDR3 in DNA: TGCAGCACCGCGGGAGCCGCCACAGATACGCAGTATTTT. It yields the protein CSTAGAATDTQYF.

The V call is TRBV27, the J call TRBJ2-4; 9 bases are shared with TRBD1. This CDR3 is built from 14 residues. V trimming: 6 bases; J trimming: 12 bases; junction bases outside the gene matches: 12. Looked up from germline, CDR1 is MNHEY and CDR2 is SMNVEV (reference sequence). CDR3 sequence (DNA): TGTGCCAGCAGACCGGGACAGGGCGGGGACAGTCAGTACTTC. It codes for CASRPGQGGDSQYF.

This clone was observed a handful of times. The V gene is TRBV19, the J gene TRBJ1-2; the D gene is possibly TRBD1 (6 bases). V dropped 2 bases and J dropped 0 bases, with 10 bases sitting between them. This CDR3 contains 15 residues. Germline V CDR1 and CDR2: LNHDA, SQIVND (reference sequence). This CDR3 reads CASSINQGTNYGYTF. The CDR3 DNA reads as TGTGCCAGTAGTATAAATCAGGGGACTAACTATGGCTACACCTTC.

This chain links TRBV7-8 with TRBJ1-3; D unclear. Germline CDR1 reads SGHVS; CDR2 reads FQNEAQ. The ends were cut back, 1 base at V and 9 bases at J, with 19 bases in the middle. CDR3 size: 16 residues. The DNA of the CDR3 is TGTGCCAGCAGCTTAGTCGACCGGATAGCCGTTAGCACCATATATTTT. Its protein product is CASSLVDRIAVSTIYF.

The chain is built from TRBV28 and TRBJ2-7; 8 bases fit TRBD1. The CDR3 is 18 amino acids. Losses at the gene ends were 2 bases for V and 2 bases for J; bases not matched to a gene: 14. Germline V lookup: CDR1 MDHEN, CDR2 SYDVKM. In DNA form, the CDR3 reads TGTGCCAGCAGTTTACCCACTTCCTTTTGGGACAGGCCCTACGAGCAGTACTTC. Protein product: CASSLPTSFWDRPYEQYF.

This clone was recorded once. The chain employs TRBV30 and TRBJ2-1; 7 nucleotides match TRBD1. Germline V gene sequence: CDR1 GTSNPN, CDR2 SVGIG (reference sequence). The CDR3 has 15 amino acids. V dropped 1 base and J dropped 0; count of bases not matched to a gene: 3. The CDR3 sequence is CAWSATGHSYNEQFF. Written as DNA, the CDR3 is TGTGCCTGGAGTGCGACAGGGCACTCCTACAATGAGCAGTTCTTC.

The rearrangement joins TRBV6-1 to TRBJ1-4, with 7 bases matching TRBD1. The germline V gene encodes CDR1 MNHNS and CDR2 SASEGT. Trimming removed 2 bases from V and 3 bases from J; junction bases left unmatched: 3. The CDR3 runs to 15 residues. Written as DNA, the CDR3 is TGTGCCAGCAGTGAAAAGACAGGGTCTAATGAAAAACTGTTTTTT. Its protein product is CASSEKTGSNEKLFF.

The chain carries TRBV28 and TRBJ2-5; maybe TRBD1 (6 bases). The V end was cut by 0 bases, the J end by 5 bases, with 7 bases between. Germline V gene lookup returns CDR1 MDHEN and CDR2 SYDVKM. There are 13 residues in the CDR3. CDR3 DNA: TGTGCCAGCAGTTTATGGCAGGGGGAGACCCAGTACTTC. This gives the protein CASSLWQGETQYF.

The chain carries TRBV13 and TRBJ2-6; 8 bases line up with TRBD1. The CDR3 extends over 16 amino acids. With V trimmed by 6 bases and J by 2 bases, 6 bases remained unmatched. Germline lookup yields CDR1 PRHDT and CDR2 FYEKMQ (reference sequence). The CDR3 loop reads CASSRKQGAGANVLTF. CDR3 DNA sequence: TGTGCCAGCAGTCGTAAACAGGGGGCTGGGGCCAACGTCCTGACTTTC. The entire variable domain, with the rest obtained from reference TRBV13 and TRBJ2-6, is as follows: AAGVIQSPRHLIKEKRETATLKCYPIPRHDTVYWYQQGPGQDPQFLISFYEKMQSDKGSIPDRFSAQQFSDYHSELNMSSLELGDSALYFCASSRKQGAGANVLTFGAGSRLTVL.

This chain joins TRBV5-4 and TRBJ2-1; 8 bases match TRBD2. The CDR3 length is 15 residues. The junction had 10 bases not matched to a gene; V was cut back by 7 bases and J by 4 bases. Germline-derived CDR1 and CDR2 are SGHNT and YYREEE (reference sequence). The CDR3, as DNA: TGTGCCAGCCAGCTAGCTAGCGGGTCATACAATGAGCAGTTCTTC. Translated: CASQLASGSYNEQFF.